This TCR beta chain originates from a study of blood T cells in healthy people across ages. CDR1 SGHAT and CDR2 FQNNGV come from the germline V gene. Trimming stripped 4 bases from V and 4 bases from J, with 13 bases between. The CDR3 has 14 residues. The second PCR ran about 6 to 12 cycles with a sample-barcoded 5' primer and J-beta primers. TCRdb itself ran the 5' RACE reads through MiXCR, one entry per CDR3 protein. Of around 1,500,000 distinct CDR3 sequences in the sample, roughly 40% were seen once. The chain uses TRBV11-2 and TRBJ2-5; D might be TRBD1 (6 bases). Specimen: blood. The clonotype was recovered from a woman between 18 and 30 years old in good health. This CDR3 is CASSSNRVSETQYF. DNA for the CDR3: TGTGCCAGCAGCTCGAACAGGGTATCAGAGACCCAGTACTTC. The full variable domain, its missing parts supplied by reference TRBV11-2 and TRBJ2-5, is EAGVAQSPRYKIIEKRQSVAFWCNPISGHATLYWYQQILGQGPKLLIQFQNNGVVDDSQLPKDRFSAERLKGVDSTLKIQPAKLEDSAVYLCASSSNRVSETQYFGPGTRLLVL.